This T cell receptor beta chain was sequenced during a study of tumor and adjacent non-tumor tissue in lung cancer. Study-wide context: Patients comprised about a dozen adenocarcinoma, a couple of squamous cell carcinoma and 1 small cell lung cancer. Aged roughly 30 to 76 years, patients included more than nine men and roughly five women with stage I to III disease.

This sample's RNA came from whole unsorted tissue. This non-tumor lung sample came from over 3 cm beyond the tumor edge. Three rounds of nested PCR, following a modified ARM-PCR protocol, produced the TCRbeta library. TCRdb re-called the multiplex PCR reads with MiXCR, one entry per CDR3 protein. The sample yields some 80,000 distinct CDR3 sequences, less than 85% seen once. Study-level findings and limits: Normal lung showed higher cumulative top 100 clone frequency than tumor.

Note on this clonotype: Antigen: not known. Because the CDR3 is missing its conserved closing phenylalanine or tryptophan, this is likely a read error.

The sequencing sample was made of distant non-tumor lung tissue. The clonotype was recovered from a man aged 65 to 85 with non-small cell lung cancer.

Here the CDR3 reads CASSQDSGSNGREGELFS. For the CDR3, the DNA is TGCGCCAGCAGCCAAGACTCAGGGAGTAACGGGAGGGAGGGGGAGCTGTTTTCT. This chain connects TRBV4-3 to TRBJ2-2; 8 bases agree with TRBD2. CDR1 and CDR2 (germline): LGHNA, YSLEER. The CDR3 has 18 amino acids. J lost 8 bases, V lost 0 bases, and 14 bases had no gene match.